The table lists the clone carrying this T cell receptor (beta chain) with many counts. Antigen: not known. This sample stems from a study of beta chain features in type 1 diabetes. Findings and caveats of the study: Within patients, naive, central memory and Treg TCRB repertoires seemed more similar than within healthy donors.

Expressed TCRB transcripts were sequenced because the isolated RNA had all been reverse transcribed beforehand. Here immunoSEQ multiplex PCR was the method, and the copy in TCRdb shows in-frame clones only, minus some. The data contain some 270,000 clones, 7% to 9% of them seen just once; the ten biggest clones take up more than 1%. This CDR3 is built from 15 residues. The germline V gene has CDR1 SEHNR and CDR2 FQNEAQ (reference sequence). The V and J ends lost 7 bases and 8 bases, in that order; junction bases with no gene match: 13. The sequence derives from a woman aged 18-35 years in good health. Sequencing used central memory CD4+ T cells from blood. The rearrangement uses TRBV7-9 and TRBJ1-4; TRBD1 matches at 7 bases. Written as DNA, the CDR3 is TGTGCCAGCACCTTGGCGGGGACAGTGGGCGAAAAACTGTTTTTT. This encodes CASTLAGTVGEKLFF.